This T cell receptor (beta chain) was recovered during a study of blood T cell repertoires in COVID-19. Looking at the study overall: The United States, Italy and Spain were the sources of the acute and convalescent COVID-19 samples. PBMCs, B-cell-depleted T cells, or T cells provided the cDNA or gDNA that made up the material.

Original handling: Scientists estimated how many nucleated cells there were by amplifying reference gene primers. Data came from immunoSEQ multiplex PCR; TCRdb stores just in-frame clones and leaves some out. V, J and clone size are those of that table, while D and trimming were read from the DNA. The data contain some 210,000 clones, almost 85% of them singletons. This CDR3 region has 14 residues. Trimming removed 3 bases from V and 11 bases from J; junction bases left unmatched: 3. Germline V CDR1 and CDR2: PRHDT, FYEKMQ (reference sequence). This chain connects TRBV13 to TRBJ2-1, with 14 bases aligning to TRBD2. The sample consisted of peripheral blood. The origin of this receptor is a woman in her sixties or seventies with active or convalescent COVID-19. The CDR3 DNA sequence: TGTGCCAGCAGCTTCGGGACTAGCGGGAGTAAGCAGTTCTTC. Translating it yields CASSFGTSGSKQFF.